The 8 T cell receptor beta chains below were found in one sample sequenced in a study of cytomegalovirus exposure and HLA in healthy donors. Amplification used 60 Vbeta primers and 13 Jbeta primers. Measured with immunoSEQ multiplex PCR; TCRdb has only the in-frame clones, and not every one. The sample data list about 67,000 clones. The sequenced sample consisted of PBMCs. These receptors all come from a woman between 35 and 50 years old in good health and CMV-seropositive.

CDR3 nucleotides: TGTGCCAGCAGCTTATCACAGGAGACAGATACAGATACGCAGTATTTT. Encoded protein: CASSLSQETDTDTQYF. This chain joins TRBV7-9 and TRBJ2-3, with a tentative D call TRBD1 (5 bases). Per germline, CDR1 SEHNR and CDR2 FQNEAQ (reference sequence). Trimming pared 2 bases from V and 3 bases from J, leaving 15 bases between. The CDR3 loop spans 16 amino acids. The full variable domain, with the rest looked up from reference TRBV7-9 and TRBJ2-3, is DTGVSQNPRHKITKRGQNVTFRCDPISEHNRLYWYRQTLGQGPEFLTYFQNEAQLEKSRLLSDRFSAERPKGSFSTLEIQRTEQGDSAMYLCASSLSQETDTDTQYFGPGTRLTVL.

The chain employs TRBV19 and TRBJ1-5; TRBD1 is a possible D gene (5 bases). The germline V gene encodes CDR1 LNHDA and CDR2 SQIVND (reference sequence). The CDR3 spans 15 residues. Between the trimmed V and J ends, which lost 3 bases and 7 bases, there was a span of 16 bases. The CDR3 DNA reads as TGTGCCAGTAGTATGGAGGGTCGGGGGATGCAGCCCCAGCATTTT. This encodes CASSMEGRGMQPQHF.

The V and J genes are TRBV14 and TRBJ2-1; TRBD2 agrees at 9 bases. CDR1 is SGHDN and CDR2 is FVKESK in the germline V gene. The CDR3 is 15 amino acids. The trim removed 6 bases at V and 5 bases at J, leaving 8 bases unmatched. The CDR3 loop is CASRIAGLAHNEQFF. The DNA of the CDR3 is TGTGCCAGCAGAATTGCGGGACTAGCCCACAATGAGCAGTTCTTC.

The chain combines TRBV6-5 with TRBJ2-3, with a weak D call TRBD2 (6 bases). Trimming took 2 bases from V and 6 from J, leaving 18 bases between them. Germline loops: CDR1 MNHEY, CDR2 SVGAGI. The CDR3 length is 16 residues. The CDR3 loop reads CASSYTFAGTVDTQYF. As DNA, the CDR3 is TGTGCCAGCAGTTACACCTTCGCCGGGACTGTCGATACGCAGTATTTT.

V is TRBV12-1 and J is TRBJ1-1; the table calls TRBD1, which could not be checked here. TRBV12-1 is classified as a pseudogene. This CDR3 comprises 17 residues. CDR3 in DNA: TGTGCCAGCAGCTTTGCACGGGACATTTGCATGAACACTGAAGCTTTCTTT. Translated, it gives CASSFARDICMNTEAFF.

CDR3 DNA sequence: TGTGCCAGCAGCGTGGACGGACTCCACAATGAAAAACTGTTTTTT. Its protein product is CASSVDGLHNEKLFF. This sequence joins TRBV9 and TRBJ1-4; no clear D. The CDR3 sequence is 15 residues long. Looked up from germline, CDR1 is SGDLS and CDR2 is YYNGEE. Deletions cut 2 bases from V and 5 bases from J, with 13 bases between.

The V call is TRBV7-2, the J call TRBJ2-3; 11 nucleotides line up with TRBD2. The CDR3 runs to 15 residues. The V segment lost 4 bases and the J segment 6 bases; nucleotides outside the gene matches: 6. Germline-derived CDR1 and CDR2 are SGHTA and FQGNSA. In DNA form, the CDR3 reads TGTGCCAGCAGCTCTACTAGCGGGAGAATCGATACGCAGTATTTT. This sequence encodes CASSSTSGRIDTQYF.

The chain combines TRBV7-2 with TRBJ2-1, with D perhaps matching TRBD2 (7 bases). This CDR3 comprises 15 residues. The ends were cut back, 3 bases at V and 0 bases at J, with 9 bases in the middle. CDR1 is SGHTA and CDR2 is FQGNSA in the germline V gene. CDR3 sequence reads: CASSFGGASYNEQFF. CDR3 sequence (DNA): TGTGCCAGCAGCTTTGGGGGGGCCTCCTACAATGAGCAGTTCTTC. Complete variable domain (other parts from reference TRBV7-2 and TRBJ2-1): GAGVSQSPSNKVTEKGKDVELRCDPISGHTALYWYRQSLGQGLEFLIYFQGNSAPDKSGLPSDRFSAERTGGSVSTLTIQRTQQEDSAVYLCASSFGGASYNEQFFGPGTRLTVL.